Shown below are 18 T cell receptor beta chains from a single sample sequenced in a study of blood T cell repertoires in COVID-19. The protocol was immunoSEQ multiplex PCR, while the TCRdb copy is restricted to in-frame clones and leaves out a portion. The sample holds about 170,000 clones; around four fifths are singletons and the top ten take more than 14%. Sequenced material: peripheral blood. All receptors come from a woman in her 70s with COVID-19, enrolled during active disease.

V usage is TRBV11-2 and J usage is TRBJ2-2; 8 bases agree with TRBD2. The CDR3 has 18 amino acids. Trimming cost V 2 bases and J 6 bases; bases outside gene matches: 14. Germline V gene sequence: CDR1 SGHAT, CDR2 FQNNGV. The CDR3 DNA sequence: TGTGCCAGCAGCTTACGGACCCCAAGCGGGGGACCTTCCGGGGAGCTGTTTTTT. It is translated as CASSLRTPSGGPSGELFF.

This clone was detected only once. This chain joins TRBV7-9 and TRBJ2-7, with TRBD1 identical over 10 bases. Looked up from germline, CDR1 is SEHNR and CDR2 is FQNEAQ (reference sequence). V lost 1 base, J lost 5 bases, and 8 bases stayed unmatched. The CDR3 is 16 residues long. The CDR3: CASSLGWRDRGDEQYF. The DNA for the CDR3 is TGTGCCAGCAGCTTAGGGTGGCGGGACAGGGGCGACGAGCAGTACTTC.

The chain is built from TRBV3-1 (or the pseudogene TRBV3-2) and TRBJ1-1; TRBD1 is a possible D gene (6 bases). Trimming cost V 5 bases and J 7 bases, with 8 bases left between them. Looked up from germline, CDR1 is LGHDT and CDR2 is YNNKEL (reference sequence). This CDR3 comprises 11 residues. CDR3 coding DNA: TGTGCCAGCAGCAGAGGGGGTGAAGCTTTCTTT. Encoded protein: CASSRGGEAFF.

A remark on this clone: One junction end does not reproduce the germline sequence, and a read error may be involved. The gene calls are TRBV6-5 and TRBJ2-7; TRBD2 is a possible D gene (5 bases). CDR3 length equals 12 residues. Per germline, CDR1 MNHEY and CDR2 SVGAGI. CDR3 residues: CASRHPEGIEHF. Here the CDR3 DNA reads TGTGCCAGCAGACACCCCGAGGGAATCGAGCACTTC.

This chain links TRBV30 with TRBJ2-6; TRBD2 is a possible D gene (6 bases). The CDR3 contains 17 residues. With 1 base removed from V and 3 bases from J, the gap between germline ends came to 16 bases. The germline gives CDR1 GTSNPN, CDR2 SVGIG (reference sequence). The CDR3 loop is CAWSGAPGVRGANVLTF. DNA of the CDR3: TGTGCCTGGAGTGGGGCTCCGGGAGTACGTGGGGCCAACGTCCTGACTTTC.

The chain uses TRBV6-1 and TRBJ2-5; D possibly corresponds to TRBD2 (5 bases). CDR3 length equals 16 residues. From germline, CDR1 is MNHNS and CDR2 SASEGT. Trimming took 4 bases from V and 3 from J, leaving 18 bases between them. The CDR3 DNA reads as TGTGCCAGCAGTGGAGGAGGTGTGACTGGAAAAGAGACCCAGTACTTC. Translation gives CASSGGGVTGKETQYF.

V gene TRBV6-5 combines with J gene TRBJ2-3; TRBD1 might be the D (6 bases). Deletions cut 6 bases from V and 1 base from J, with 14 bases between. From germline, CDR1 is MNHEY and CDR2 SVGAGI. There are 15 residues in the CDR3. CDR3 DNA: TGTGCCAGCAGCTCAACATGGACAGGCACAGATACGCAGTATTTT. It specifies CASSSTWTGTDTQYF.

The rearrangement joins TRBV6-5 to TRBJ1-6; 7 bases map to TRBD1. Germline values: CDR1 MNHEY, CDR2 SVGAGI. The CDR3 has 12 residues. J was trimmed by 8 bases and V by 8 bases; bases with no gene match: 3. The CDR3: CASRQGYSPLHF. For the CDR3, the DNA is TGTGCCAGCCGACAGGGCTATTCACCCCTCCACTTT.

V is TRBV19 and J is TRBJ2-1, with 8 bases that match TRBD2. The germline V gene encodes CDR1 LNHDA and CDR2 SQIVND (reference sequence). Trimming at V came to 3 bases and at J to 6 bases, leaving 7 bases not matched to a gene. The CDR3 runs to 15 residues. The CDR3, as DNA: TGTGCCAGTAGTATGTCCGGGAGGGCGTCCAATGAGCAGTTCTTC. Its protein is CASSMSGRASNEQFF.

The chain links TRBV14 to TRBJ2-7; no definite D call. Trimming cost V 1 base and J 7 bases, with 17 bases left between them. Germline CDR1 is SGHDN and CDR2 is FVKESK. There are 15 residues in the CDR3. This CDR3 is CASSQGSWYLEEQYV. CDR3 bases: TGTGCCAGCAGCCAAGGATCGTGGTATCTAGAAGAGCAGTACGTC.

The V gene is TRBV29-1, the J gene TRBJ2-5; D is possibly TRBD2 (6 bases). The germline gives CDR1 SQVTM, CDR2 ANQGSEA. CDR3 length: 16 amino acids. V was shortened by 4 bases and J by 4 bases, with 22 bases between the two germline ends. CDR3: CSVVTSGGEAAETQYF. The CDR3 bases are TGCAGCGTTGTCACAAGCGGCGGGGAGGCGGCAGAGACCCAGTACTTC.

This clone turned up a few times. The chain has TRBV5-4 and TRBJ1-1; possibly TRBD1 for D (6 bases). Germline CDR1 reads SGHNT; CDR2 reads YYREEE (reference sequence). This CDR3 contains 14 residues. V was shortened by 2 bases and J by 0 bases, with 8 bases between the two germline ends. This chain's CDR3 is CASSFDRMNTEAFF. DNA for the CDR3: TGTGCCAGCAGCTTCGACAGGATGAACACTGAAGCTTTCTTT.

The chain employs TRBV2 and TRBJ1-2; 7 bases align to TRBD1. With V trimmed by 11 bases and J by 8 bases, 14 bases remained unmatched. Germline values: CDR1 SNHLY, CDR2 FYNNEI. This CDR3 spans 13 amino acids. The DNA for the CDR3 is TGTGCCGCCCGGCGCGCGACAGGGCAAGGCTACACCTTC. This sequence encodes CAARRATGQGYTF.

The CDR3 region is CASSQPGEASGYTF. In DNA form, the CDR3 reads TGTGCCAGCAGCCAACCAGGGGAAGCCAGTGGCTACACCTTC. This chain uses TRBV14 with TRBJ1-2, with TRBD1 as a possible D gene (6 bases). The CDR3 consists of 14 residues. V shed 2 bases and J shed 7 bases, with 14 bases lying between them. CDR1 and CDR2 (germline): SGHDN, FVKESK.

The chain employs TRBV25-1 and TRBJ1-6; 10 nucleotides agree with TRBD1. There are 15 residues in the CDR3. J gave up 8 bases and V 1 base, and 2 bases lay outside the gene matches. The germline gives CDR1 MGHDK, CDR2 SYGVNS. CDR3 in DNA: TGTGCCAGCAGTGAATCCGGGACAGGGGATTCACCCCTCCACTTT. This translates into CASSESGTGDSPLHF.

This clone was seen a handful of times. The genes are TRBV6-6 and TRBJ2-1; TRBD1 aligns across 10 bases. The V gene's germline CDR1 is MNHNY and CDR2 SVGAGI (reference sequence). V lost 5 bases, J lost 6 bases, and 7 bases stayed unmatched. The CDR3 contains 15 residues. CDR3: CASSPGTGVSNEQFF. In DNA form, the CDR3 reads TGTGCCAGCAGTCCCGGGACAGGGGTATCCAATGAGCAGTTCTTC.

The chain combines TRBV6-5 with TRBJ1-1; D gene unclear. In germline, CDR1 is MNHEY, CDR2 SVGAGI. The CDR3 extends over 13 amino acids. Trimming left V 6 bases short and J 0 bases short, with 8 bases between. The CDR3 loop reads CASSLLMNTEAFF. In DNA, the CDR3 is TGTGCCAGCAGCTTGCTAATGAACACTGAAGCTTTCTTT.

The gene calls are TRBV9 and TRBJ2-1, with TRBD2 matching 14 bases. Trimming took 3 bases from V and 7 from J; bases not matched to a gene: 9. Germline V gene sequence: CDR1 SGDLS, CDR2 YYNGEE. The CDR3 has 17 residues. CDR3 in amino acids: CASSAPSGTSGRNEQFF. The CDR3 bases are TGTGCCAGCAGCGCCCCCTCCGGGACTAGCGGGAGAAATGAGCAGTTCTTC.